This TCR beta chain stems from a study of shared clonotypes between healthy human individuals. Findings and caveats of the study: Clonotype sharing levels among donors were expected to vary with sequencing depth.

There were only Caucasian adults among the donors, and all lived in Nashville, Tennessee. Researchers sequenced unsorted PBMC DNA using ten immunoSEQ deep assay plates. How the authors handled the data: For the immunoSEQ data, sequences were junction-only without quality scores, so filtering differed. Clones were read by immunoSEQ multiplex PCR, and TCRdb kept only the in-frame ones, dropping some. V, J and clone size reflect that table, while D and trimming were determined from the DNA. The sample lists about half a million clones; 70% to 80% were seen once. The CDR3 covers 13 residues. Trimming cost V 1 base and J 2 bases, with 6 bases left between them. Germline V gene sequence: CDR1 SGDLS, CDR2 YYNGEE. Comments on this clone: The antigen is not known.

Sample: PBMCs. The chain recombines TRBV9 with TRBJ1-1; no clear D gene. The clonotype originates from a woman aged 40-49 years in good health. Some clones in this sample may be carry-over from other donors' samples. The CDR3 protein is CASSVRTNTEAFF. CDR3 nucleotides: TGTGCCAGCAGCGTAAGGACCAACACTGAAGCTTTCTTT.